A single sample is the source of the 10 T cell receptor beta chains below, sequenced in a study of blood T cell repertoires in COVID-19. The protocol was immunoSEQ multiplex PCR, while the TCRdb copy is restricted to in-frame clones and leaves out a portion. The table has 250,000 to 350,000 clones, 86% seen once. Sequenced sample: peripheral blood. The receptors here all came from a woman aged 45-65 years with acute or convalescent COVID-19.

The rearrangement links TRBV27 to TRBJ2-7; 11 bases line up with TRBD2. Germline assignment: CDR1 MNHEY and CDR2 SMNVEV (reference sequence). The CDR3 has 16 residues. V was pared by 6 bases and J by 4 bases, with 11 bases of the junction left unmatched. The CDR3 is CASSILIAGGLYEQYF. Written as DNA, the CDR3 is TGTGCCAGCAGCATCCTTATAGCGGGAGGGTTGTACGAGCAGTACTTC.

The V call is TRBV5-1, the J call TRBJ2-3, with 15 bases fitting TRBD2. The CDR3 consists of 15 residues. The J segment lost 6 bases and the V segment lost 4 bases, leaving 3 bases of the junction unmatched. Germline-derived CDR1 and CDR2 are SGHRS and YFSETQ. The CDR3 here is CASSPGTSGRDTQYF. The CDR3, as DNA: TGCGCCAGCAGCCCTGGGACTAGCGGGAGGGATACGCAGTATTTT. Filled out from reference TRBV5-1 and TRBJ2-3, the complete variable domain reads KAGVTQTPRYLIKTRGQQVTLSCSPISGHRSVSWYQQTPGQGLQFLFEYFSETQRNKGNFPGRFSGRQFSNSRSEMNVSTLELGDSALYLCASSPGTSGRDTQYFGPGTRLTVL.

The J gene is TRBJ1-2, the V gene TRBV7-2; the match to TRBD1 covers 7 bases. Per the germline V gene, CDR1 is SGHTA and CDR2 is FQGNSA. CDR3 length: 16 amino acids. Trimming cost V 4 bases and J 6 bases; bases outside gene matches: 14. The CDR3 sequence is CASSSPIPTGVDGYTF. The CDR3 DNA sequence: TGTGCCAGCAGCTCGCCAATACCAACAGGGGTTGATGGCTACACCTTC.

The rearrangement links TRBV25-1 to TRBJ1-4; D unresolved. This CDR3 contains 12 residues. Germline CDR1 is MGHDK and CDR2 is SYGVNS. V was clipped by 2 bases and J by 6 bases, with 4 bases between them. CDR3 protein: CASSEGHEKLFF. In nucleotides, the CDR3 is TGTGCCAGCAGTGAAGGCCATGAAAAACTGTTTTTT.

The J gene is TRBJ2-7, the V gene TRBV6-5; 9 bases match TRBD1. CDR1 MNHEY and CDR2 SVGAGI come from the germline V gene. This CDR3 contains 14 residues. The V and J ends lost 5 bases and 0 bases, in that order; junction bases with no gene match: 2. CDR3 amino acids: CASSTDRGSYEQYF. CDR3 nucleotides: TGTGCCAGCAGTACGGACAGGGGCTCCTACGAGCAGTACTTC.

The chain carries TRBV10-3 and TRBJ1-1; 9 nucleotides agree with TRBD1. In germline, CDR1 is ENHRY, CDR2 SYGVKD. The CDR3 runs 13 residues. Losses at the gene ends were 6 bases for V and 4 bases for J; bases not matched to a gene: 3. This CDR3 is CAIRGTGPTEAFF. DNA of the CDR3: TGTGCCATCAGAGGGACAGGGCCCACTGAAGCTTTCTTT.

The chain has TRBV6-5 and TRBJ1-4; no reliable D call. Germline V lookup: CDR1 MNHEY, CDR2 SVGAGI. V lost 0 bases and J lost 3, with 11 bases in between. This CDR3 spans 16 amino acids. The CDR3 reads CASSYSSAAANEKLFF. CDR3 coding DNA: TGTGCCAGCAGTTACTCCTCGGCGGCAGCTAATGAAAAACTGTTTTTT.

The CDR3 loop reads CASSLGSGVQSYEQYF. The DNA of the CDR3 is TGTGCCAGCAGTTTAGGATCAGGGGTCCAATCCTACGAGCAGTACTTC. The chain recombines TRBV28 with TRBJ2-7; D might be TRBD1 (6 bases). The CDR3 is 16 amino acids. V gave up 2 bases and J gave up 1 base, with 15 bases separating them. Germline-derived CDR1 and CDR2 are MDHEN and SYDVKM.

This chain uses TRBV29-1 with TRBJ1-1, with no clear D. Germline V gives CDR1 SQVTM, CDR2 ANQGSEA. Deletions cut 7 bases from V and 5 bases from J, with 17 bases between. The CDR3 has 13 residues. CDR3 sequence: CSEHMTPGTEAFF. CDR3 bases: TGCAGCGAACATATGACCCCGGGGACTGAAGCTTTCTTT.

CDR3 DNA: TGTGCCAGCAGTGAGACGTCTAGGGGAAGCAATCAGCCCCAGCATTTT. It is translated as CASSETSRGSNQPQHF. This chain uses TRBV6-4 with TRBJ1-5; TRBD1 might be the D (5 bases). There are 16 residues in the CDR3. The V end lost 3 bases, the J end lost 1 base, and 13 bases lay between the germline ends. CDR1 and CDR2 from the germline V gene are MRHNA and SNTAGT.